This TCR beta chain was sequenced in a study of blood T cell repertoires in COVID-19. Clones were read by immunoSEQ multiplex PCR, and TCRdb kept only the in-frame ones, dropping some. The sample has approximately 230,000 clones; 85% to 90% are singletons. Trimming cost V 3 bases and J 9 bases, with 18 bases left between them. Per the germline V gene, CDR1 is LNHDA and CDR2 is SQIVND (reference sequence). The CDR3 totals 15 residues. Researchers sorted participants into cohorts using their self-reported clinical history. Recovered Cohort 3 donors showed two negative PCRs, clearance, or symptom resolution.

Sequencing was performed on PBMCs or T cells enriched from blood (not recorded which). This receptor was taken from a man aged 40-49 years who had recovered from COVID-19. J is TRBJ2-1 and V is TRBV19; D may be TRBD2 (6 bases). CDR3: CASSILGGAVGEQFF. In DNA, the CDR3 is TGTGCCAGTAGTATCCTAGGAGGGGCTGTAGGTGAGCAGTTCTTC. Combining the CDR3 with reference TRBV19 and TRBJ2-1 gives the whole variable domain DGGITQSPKYLFRKEGQNVTLSCEQNLNHDAMYWYRQDPGQGLRLIYYSQIVNDFQKGDIAEGYSVSREKKESFPLTVTSAQKNPTAFYLCASSILGGAVGEQFFGPGTRLTVL.